The 14 T cell receptor beta chains below come from one sample, sequenced in a study of blood T cell repertoires in COVID-19. TCRdb's table, derived via immunoSEQ multiplex PCR, lists solely in-frame clones and lacks some. Of under 400,000 clones in the sample, approximately 89% are singletons; the top ten hold 3% to 4.5%. Material: peripheral blood. These receptor sequences come from a woman aged 60-75 years with COVID-19, enrolled during active disease.

This chain joins TRBV7-2 and TRBJ1-3, with no clear D. The CDR3 runs 13 residues. The germline CDR1 and CDR2 sequences are SGHTA and FQGNSA. Trimming took off 1 base at V and 4 bases at J, with 5 bases between the two ends. The CDR3: CASSLVQGNTIYF. For the CDR3, the DNA is TGTGCCAGCAGCTTAGTTCAAGGAAACACCATATATTTT.

The chain couples TRBV28 to TRBJ2-5; D not certain. CDR1 is MDHEN and CDR2 is SYDVKM in the germline V gene. V was shortened by 5 bases and J by 1 base, with 17 bases between the two germline ends. The CDR3 loop spans 16 amino acids. The DNA of the CDR3 is TGTGCCAGCAGTCTAGGCTCGCTAAGCCCCCAAGAGACCCAGTACTTC. It codes for CASSLGSLSPQETQYF.

V is TRBV7-9 and J is TRBJ1-3, with 8 bases that match TRBD1. This CDR3 is built from 18 residues. J was trimmed by 0 bases and V by 1 base; bases with no gene match: 8. Germline CDR1 SEHNR, CDR2 FQNEAQ (reference sequence). The CDR3 region is CASSLGTGGTLSGNTIYF. Written as DNA, the CDR3 is TGTGCCAGCAGCTTAGGTACAGGGGGGACCCTCTCTGGAAACACCATATATTTT.

The chain is built from TRBV6-5 and TRBJ1-3, with D tentatively TRBD1 (6 bases). This CDR3 comprises 15 residues. Trimming pared 5 bases from V and 2 bases from J, leaving 13 bases between. CDR1 MNHEY and CDR2 SVGAGI come from the germline V gene. The CDR3 DNA sequence: TGTGCCAGCAGTCTAGAACAGGGTACTGGAAACACCATATATTTT. It encodes CASSLEQGTGNTIYF.

The rearrangement joins TRBV7-9 to TRBJ1-4; 8 bases are a match to TRBD1. Unmatched junction bases numbered 6, after V lost 5 bases and J lost 7 bases. From germline, CDR1 is SEHNR and CDR2 FQNEAQ (reference sequence). This CDR3 is built from 14 residues. The CDR3 region has the DNA TGTGCCAGCAGCCAAGGACAGGGAATTGAAAAACTGTTTTTT. It codes for CASSQGQGIEKLFF. Variable domain in full (rest from reference TRBV7-9 and TRBJ1-4): DTGVSQNPRHKITKRGQNVTFRCDPISEHNRLYWYRQTLGQGPEFLTYFQNEAQLEKSRLLSDRFSAERPKGSFSTLEIQRTEQGDSAMYLCASSQGQGIEKLFFGSGTQLSVL.

The chain recombines TRBV6-5 with TRBJ1-5; a possible D gene is TRBD1 (5 bases). Deletions cut 1 base from V and 7 bases from J, with 11 bases between. The CDR3 contains 14 residues. CDR1 MNHEY and CDR2 SVGAGI come from the germline V gene. As DNA, the CDR3 is TGTGCCAGCAGTTACTTTTCAGGGTCACAGCCCCAGCATTTT. Its protein is CASSYFSGSQPQHF.

The V call is TRBV11-2, the J call TRBJ2-5, with TRBD1 matching 7 bases. V lost 5 bases and J lost 2; bases outside the gene matches: 5. Germline CDR1 SGHAT, CDR2 FQNNGV. The CDR3 sequence is 14 residues long. The CDR3 protein is CASSRDRVQETQYF. As DNA, the CDR3 is TGTGCCAGCAGCCGAGACAGGGTACAAGAGACCCAGTACTTC.

The chain employs TRBV14 and TRBJ1-2; 10 positions match TRBD1. The CDR3 loop spans 14 amino acids. Germline V gene lookup returns CDR1 SGHDN and CDR2 FVKESK. J lost 6 bases, V lost 4 bases, and 5 bases had no gene match. The DNA for the CDR3 is TGTGCCAGCAGCCCGTATGGGACAGGGGATGGCTACACCTTC. This codes for CASSPYGTGDGYTF. The entire variable domain, with the rest obtained from reference TRBV14 and TRBJ1-2, is as follows: EAGVTQFPSHSVIEKGQTVTLRCDPISGHDNLYWYRRVMGKEIKFLLHFVKESKQDESGMPNNRFLAERTGGTYSTLKVQPAELEDSGVYFCASSPYGTGDGYTFGSGTRLTVV.

There are a few counts of this clone. CDR3 DNA: TGCAGCGTTGACTGGGGGGTTGGATATGGCTACACCTTC. Amino acids: CSVDWGVGYGYTF. V and J are TRBV29-1 and TRBJ1-2; maybe TRBD1 (5 bases). CDR1 is SQVTM and CDR2 is ANQGSEA in the germline V gene. Trimming took 3 bases from V and 5 from J, leaving 13 bases between them. The CDR3 totals 13 residues. Looking up the rest from reference TRBV29-1 and TRBJ1-2 gives the full variable domain: SAVISQKPSRDICQRGTSLTIQCQVDSQVTMMFWYRQQPGQSLTLIATANQGSEATYESGFVIDKFPISRPNLTFSTLTVSNMSPEDSSIYLCSVDWGVGYGYTFGSGTRLTVV.

V usage is TRBV7-3 and J usage is TRBJ1-1; TRBD1 is a possible D gene (6 bases). V lost 3 bases and J 0 bases, leaving 14 bases between the germline ends. This CDR3 is 16 amino acids long. Germline V lookup: CDR1 SGHTA, CDR2 FQGTGA. The CDR3 region has the DNA TGTGCCAGCAGCTTCCGTGGGGACACAATGAACACTGAAGCTTTCTTT. Its translation is CASSFRGDTMNTEAFF.

The V and J genes are TRBV5-6 and TRBJ2-5, with D unresolved. The CDR3 loop spans 12 amino acids. Between the trimmed V and J ends, which lost 0 bases and 3 bases, there was a span of 3 bases. The germline V gene encodes CDR1 SGHDT and CDR2 YYEEEE. The CDR3 reads CASSLAEETQYF. CDR3 nucleotide sequence: TGTGCCAGCAGCTTGGCGGAAGAGACCCAGTACTTC.

The J gene is TRBJ1-2, the V gene TRBV5-1; 10 positions match TRBD1. V lost 3 bases, J lost 2 bases, and 4 bases stayed unmatched. Germline CDR1 SGHRS, CDR2 YFSETQ. The CDR3 has 15 amino acids. The CDR3 DNA reads TGCGCCAGCAGCTCCGAGACAGGGGGCAACTATGGCTACACCTTC. As protein: CASSSETGGNYGYTF.

The chain combines TRBV5-1 with TRBJ1-2, with a possible D match to TRBD1 (6 bases). The V gene's germline CDR1 is SGHRS and CDR2 YFSETQ. V was trimmed by 1 base and J by 8 bases, leaving 12 bases between them. There are 13 residues in the CDR3. In nucleotides, the CDR3 is TGCGCCAGCAGCTTGTCTGGGGGCGGAGGCTACACCTTC. Protein product: CASSLSGGGGYTF.

J is TRBJ2-7 and V is TRBV6-1; 8 nucleotides align to TRBD1. Germline CDR1 is MNHNS and CDR2 is SASEGT. Trimming at V came to 2 bases and at J to 3 bases, leaving 6 bases not matched to a gene. The CDR3 spans 15 residues. CDR3 residues: CASSEPGQGHYEQYF. The CDR3 DNA reads TGTGCCAGCAGTGAACCAGGACAGGGTCACTACGAGCAGTACTTC.